The T cell receptor beta chain described here comes from a study of follicular helper T cells after annual influenza vaccination. TCRB was sequenced at Survey level resolution. The assay was immunoSEQ multiplex PCR, and TCRdb's table has in-frame clones only and misses some. The sample consists of about 9,000 clones, roughly 80% of them appearing once. The CDR3 length is 16 residues. Germline V lookup: CDR1 MNHNY, CDR2 SVGAGI (reference sequence). Trimming took off 5 bases at V and 0 bases at J, with 15 bases between the two ends. The time point was: 2014-2015 season, 7 days after vaccination. Excluded were substance abuse, HIV/AIDS, active cancer, immunomodulatory drugs and active illness.

Sample: CXCR5+ CD38- circulating T follicular helper cells from blood, taken 7 days after influenza vaccination. This sample's subset: circulating Tfh, non-naive CD4+CXCR5+PD-1+ (ICOS+CD38+ or ICOS-CD38-). The clonotype was recovered from an adult who received the influenza vaccine. The chain carries TRBV6-6 and TRBJ2-3; D is possibly TRBD2 (5 bases). CDR3 residues: CASSPPFAGSTDTQYF. CDR3 nucleotides: TGTGCCAGCAGTCCCCCCTTTGCGGGCAGCACAGATACGCAGTATTTT.